Each of the 24 T cell receptor beta chains below was sequenced from the same sample in a study of blood T cell repertoires in COVID-19. The repertoire was sequenced with immunoSEQ multiplex PCR; TCRdb's copy has only in-frame clones and lacks some. This repertoire shows over 150,000 clones, approximately 87% found once; its top ten account for more than 20%. The specimen was peripheral blood. The receptors stem from a man aged 65 to 79 with active or convalescent COVID-19.

V gene TRBV6-5 combines with J gene TRBJ2-2, with 7 bases matching TRBD1. This CDR3 is built from 15 residues. Germline V gene sequence: CDR1 MNHEY, CDR2 SVGAGI. V shed 7 bases and J 4 bases; nucleotides not matched to a gene: 9. Here the CDR3 reads CASTVDRAATGELFF. CDR3 sequence (DNA): TGTGCCAGCACCGTCGACAGGGCGGCCACCGGGGAGCTGTTTTTT.

V is TRBV30 and J is TRBJ1-6, with a weak D call TRBD1 (5 bases). CDR3 length: 15 residues. CDR1 and CDR2 (germline): GTSNPN, SVGIG (reference sequence). V lost 0 bases, J lost 8 bases, and 14 bases lay in between. CDR3 bases: TGTGCCTGGAGTGTAGGTCAAGCGGGGGATTCACCCCTCCACTTT. It codes for CAWSVGQAGDSPLHF.

This clone came up once. This chain joins TRBV18 and TRBJ2-7, with 7 bases lining up with TRBD2. CDR1 KGHSH and CDR2 LQKENI come from the germline V gene. This CDR3 comprises 17 residues. V lost 3 bases, J lost 1 base, and 12 bases stayed unmatched. DNA for the CDR3: TGTGCCAGCTCACCCCCGACCCCGGTGCGGGAGTCCTACGAGCAGTACTTC. This gives the protein CASSPPTPVRESYEQYF.

The chain is built from TRBV28 and TRBJ1-2, with a weak D call TRBD1 (6 bases). Germline CDR1 reads MDHEN; CDR2 reads SYDVKM. The CDR3 has 10 amino acids. Between the trimmed V and J ends, which lost 7 bases and 8 bases, there was a span of 8 bases. The CDR3 DNA follows: TGTGCCAGCAACCAGGGGGGCTACACCTTC. Its protein is CASNQGGYTF.

In nucleotides, the CDR3 is TGTGCCAGCAGTGGTAGGCGGGAATCTATCACAGATACGCAGTATTTT. Translated: CASSGRRESITDTQYF. This rearrangement joins TRBV28 to TRBJ2-3, with a tentative D call TRBD2 (6 bases). Trimming stripped 5 bases from V and 2 bases from J, with 17 bases between. The CDR3 extends over 16 amino acids. Germline loops: CDR1 MDHEN, CDR2 SYDVKM.

In nucleotides, the CDR3 is TGTGCCAGCAGTTACCTGAGGGGGCGCGGAACTGAAGCTTTCTTT. Encoded protein: CASSYLRGRGTEAFF. The gene calls are TRBV6-2 or TRBV6-3 and TRBJ1-1; TRBD1 agrees at 7 bases. V lost 2 bases and J lost 5; bases outside the gene matches: 8. The CDR3 length is 15 residues. Germline CDR1 MNHEY, CDR2 SVGEGT.

The rearrangement joins TRBV19 to TRBJ2-7; tentative D call: TRBD1 (5 bases). Germline assignment: CDR1 LNHDA and CDR2 SQIVND (reference sequence). V dropped 2 bases and J dropped 5 bases, with 10 bases sitting between them. CDR3 length equals 13 residues. The CDR3 nucleotides are TGTGCCAGTAGTATAAGGGGATGGGACGAGCAGTACTTC. Translation: CASSIRGWDEQYF.

V is TRBV20-1 and J is TRBJ2-7; 12 bases map to TRBD2. This CDR3 spans 16 amino acids. Germline V gene lookup returns CDR1 DFQATT and CDR2 SNEGSKA (reference sequence). The J segment lost 1 base and the V segment lost 3 bases, leaving 7 bases of the junction unmatched. Here the CDR3 reads CSASHPTSGGSYEQYF. CDR3 DNA sequence: TGCAGTGCTAGTCATCCGACTAGCGGGGGTTCCTACGAGCAGTACTTC.

The chain links TRBV29-1 to TRBJ2-3; no clear D. V lost 0 bases and J lost 3, with 13 bases in between. The germline V gene has CDR1 SQVTM and CDR2 ANQGSEA. The CDR3 length is 15 residues. CDR3: CSVEEPYARTDTQYF. The CDR3 DNA follows: TGCAGCGTTGAAGAACCATATGCCCGGACAGATACGCAGTATTTT.

This chain connects TRBV3-1 (or the pseudogene TRBV3-2) to TRBJ1-6; no reliable D call. The CDR3 loop spans 15 amino acids. The germline CDR1 and CDR2 sequences are LGHDT and YNNKEL (reference sequence). V lost 5 bases, J lost 5 bases, and 13 bases lay in between. The CDR3: CASSYRALHNSPLHF. CDR3 bases: TGTGCCAGCAGCTACCGTGCGCTCCATAATTCACCCCTCCACTTT.

This rearrangement joins TRBV19 to TRBJ1-5; D ambiguous. V was cut by 1 base and J by 1 base, with 11 bases left in between. The CDR3 consists of 16 residues. Germline assignment: CDR1 LNHDA and CDR2 SQIVND (reference sequence). Here the CDR3 reads CASSIAPTGSNQPQHF. CDR3 nucleotide sequence: TGTGCCAGTAGTATAGCCCCTACGGGGAGCAATCAGCCCCAGCATTTT.

This rearrangement joins TRBV10-3 to TRBJ2-1; the D gene is possibly TRBD2 (5 bases). This CDR3 has 15 amino acids. V was clipped by 10 bases and J by 6 bases, with 22 bases between them. Germline values: CDR1 ENHRY, CDR2 SYGVKD. The CDR3 is CATHAAARGPNEQFF. CDR3 nucleotide sequence: TGTGCCACCCATGCGGCGGCCCGAGGGCCCAATGAGCAGTTCTTC.

V usage is TRBV7-9 and J usage is TRBJ1-1; maybe TRBD1 (6 bases). Looked up from germline, CDR1 is SEHNR and CDR2 is FQNEAQ (reference sequence). The V end lost 8 bases, the J end lost 4 bases, and 14 bases lay between the germline ends. The CDR3 consists of 13 residues. CDR3 in DNA: TGTGCCAGCTGGGGGCAGGGCGGCACTGAAGCTTTCTTT. Translation: CASWGQGGTEAFF.

The chain couples TRBV11-2 to TRBJ1-5; TRBD1 is a possible D gene (6 bases). The germline V and J ends were trimmed by 5 bases and 3 bases, with 17 bases remaining between them. Germline V CDR1 and CDR2: SGHAT, FQNNGV. This CDR3 spans 16 amino acids. CDR3 in DNA: TGTGCCAGCAGCCCGGCCCCGGACAGAATCAATCAGCCCCAGCATTTT. It translates to CASSPAPDRINQPQHF.

The chain recombines TRBV19 with TRBJ2-4; 10 bases agree with TRBD1. The CDR3 consists of 16 residues. After removal of 3 bases from V and 1 base from J, the junction contained 3 bases not matched to a gene. Germline lookup yields CDR1 LNHDA and CDR2 SQIVND (reference sequence). CDR3 sequence: CASSIDRGRAKNIQYF. CDR3 sequence (DNA): TGTGCCAGTAGTATTGACAGGGGGCGGGCCAAAAACATTCAGTACTTC.

The chain employs TRBV15 and TRBJ2-3; TRBD2 agrees at 7 bases. Germline V lookup: CDR1 LNHNV, CDR2 YYDKDF (reference sequence). The junction had 10 bases not matched to a gene; V was cut back by 0 bases and J by 7 bases. The CDR3 length is 16 residues. CDR3 in DNA: TGTGCCACCAGCAGAGATCCCTCGGCGGGAGCCAATACGCAGTATTTT. It translates to CATSRDPSAGANTQYF.

The V gene is TRBV10-2, the J gene TRBJ2-1; tentative D call: TRBD1 (6 bases). The CDR3 is 16 residues long. V shed 4 bases and J shed 0 bases, with 13 bases lying between them. The germline V gene has CDR1 WSHSY and CDR2 SAAADI. The CDR3 protein is CASSGTDSSSYNEQFF. In DNA form, the CDR3 reads TGCGCCAGCAGTGGGACAGACAGCAGCTCCTACAATGAGCAGTTCTTC.

The V call is TRBV27, the J call TRBJ2-3, with TRBD1 as a possible D gene (6 bases). Germline lookup yields CDR1 MNHEY and CDR2 SMNVEV (reference sequence). Trimming removed 5 bases from V and 5 bases from J, with 17 bases in between. The CDR3 sequence is 15 residues long. Here the CDR3 reads CASSPTLTGLDTQYF. As DNA, the CDR3 is TGTGCCAGCAGTCCAACTCTCACAGGGTTAGATACGCAGTATTTT.

This clone was found once. The V call is TRBV29-1, the J call TRBJ1-2; D not resolved. V lost 7 bases and J lost 5, with 17 bases in between. This CDR3 comprises 13 residues. The germline gives CDR1 SQVTM, CDR2 ANQGSEA. The CDR3 DNA sequence: TGCAGCGCCGGAGACACGGACTTATATGGCTACACCTTC. Translating it yields CSAGDTDLYGYTF. The full variable domain, in which reference TRBV29-1 and TRBJ1-2 provide the parts outside the CDR3, is SAVISQKPSRDICQRGTSLTIQCQVDSQVTMMFWYRQQPGQSLTLIATANQGSEATYESGFVIDKFPISRPNLTFSTLTVSNMSPEDSSIYLCSAGDTDLYGYTFGSGTRLTVV.

The chain links TRBV30 to TRBJ1-5, with a possible D match to TRBD1 (6 bases). CDR1 GTSNPN and CDR2 SVGIG come from the germline V gene (reference sequence). The V and J ends lost 1 base and 4 bases respectively, with 8 bases between them. This CDR3 has 13 residues. CDR3 sequence reads: CAWSGRGNQPQHF. CDR3 DNA sequence: TGTGCCTGGAGTGGCAGGGGAAATCAGCCCCAGCATTTT.

The chain has TRBV30 and TRBJ1-4, with D possibly matching TRBD1 (5 bases). Per germline, CDR1 GTSNPN and CDR2 SVGIG (reference sequence). The ends were cut back, 2 bases at V and 5 bases at J, with 12 bases in the middle. The CDR3 length is 14 residues. CDR3 amino acids: CAWSSGDANEKLFF. As DNA, the CDR3 is TGTGCCTGGAGTTCGGGGGACGCCAATGAAAAACTGTTTTTT.

The V call is TRBV6-5, the J call TRBJ1-4; 8 positions match TRBD1. The CDR3 consists of 14 residues. V lost 6 bases and J lost 6; bases outside the gene matches: 6. CDR1 MNHEY and CDR2 SVGAGI come from the germline V gene. The CDR3 DNA sequence: TGTGCCAGCAGAAGGACAGGGCGTCATGAAAAACTGTTTTTT. Its protein product is CASRRTGRHEKLFF.

V is TRBV6-5 and J is TRBJ1-2; 7 nucleotides agree with TRBD1. The J segment lost 3 bases and the V segment lost 3 bases, leaving 1 base of the junction unmatched. CDR1 and CDR2 from the germline V gene are MNHEY and SVGAGI. The CDR3 has 13 residues. The CDR3 is CASSYGTDYGYTF. The DNA of the CDR3 is TGTGCCAGCAGTTATGGGACAGACTATGGCTACACCTTC.

The rearrangement joins TRBV11-2 to TRBJ1-5; the D gene is possibly TRBD1 (5 bases). The germline V and J ends were trimmed by 5 bases and 4 bases, with 12 bases remaining between them. CDR3 length: 14 amino acids. Looked up from germline, CDR1 is SGHAT and CDR2 is FQNNGV. The CDR3 loop reads CASSPDRTNQPQHF. The CDR3 DNA sequence: TGTGCCAGCAGCCCCGACAGAACAAATCAGCCCCAGCATTTT.